This is a list of T cell receptor beta chains from one sample in a study of neurological immune-mediated disorders. TCRdb re-called the 5' RACE reads through MiXCR, storing one row per CDR3 protein. The sample contains over 60,000 distinct CDR3 sequences, less than 5.5% of which appear only once. Sequencing was performed on PBMCs. Source of these receptors: a woman aged 25 to 39 with multiple sclerosis. CDR3s include the opening cysteine and the closing phenylalanine or tryptophan. A D gene is named only where the DNA matches it firmly. Some rows have no size entry. The others give once, few or many, or a class for an expanded clone.

>TRBJ2-1|many|.|17|TRBV29-1
CSVEYGGGTGSYNEQFF
TGCAGCGTTGAGTACGGCGGGGGGACAGGATCCTACAATGAGCAGTTCTTC
>TRBJ2-1|.|TRBD2|16|TRBV5-1
CASSLEVLAGGNEQFF
TGCGCCAGCAGCTTGGAAGTACTAGCGGGGGGCAATGAGCAGTTCTTC
>TRBJ1-1|many|.|13|TRBV29-1
CSVKEGAYTEAFF
TGCAGCGTCAAAGAAGGGGCGTACACTGAAGCTTTCTTT
>TRBJ1-2|few|.|12|TRBV3-1
CASSKERYGYTF
TGTGCCAGCAGCAAAGAACGCTATGGCTACACCTTC
>TRBJ2-7|many|TRBD1|15|TRBV12-3/TRBV12-4
CASSYGQGDWYEQYF
TGTGCCAGCAGCTATGGACAGGGAGACTGGTACGAGCAGTACTTC
>TRBJ2-3|many|TRBD1|15|TRBV5-1
CASSLQGVRTDTQYF
TGCGCCAGCAGCTTACAGGGGGTTCGCACAGATACGCAGTATTTT
>TRBJ2-3|many|.|16|TRBV7-9
CASSPQERSSTDTQYF
TGTGCCAGCAGCCCCCAGGAGCGGTCTAGCACAGATACGCAGTATTTT
>TRBJ1-5|many|TRBD1|13|TRBV5-6
CASSSGTGEAPHF
TGTGCCAGCAGCTCCGGGACAGGGGAAGCTCCGCATTTT
>TRBJ1-6|many|.|14|TRBV15
CATSRAGTNSPLHF
TGTGCCACCAGCAGAGCCGGGACAAACTCACCCCTCCACTTT
>TRBJ1-6|many|.|14|TRBV20-1
CSARAEDTQSPLNF
TGCAGTGCTAGAGCTGAAGACACTCAGTCACCCCTCAACTTT
>TRBJ2-2|few|TRBD1|17|TRBV20-1
CSARDLLGGANTGELFF
TGCAGTGCTAGAGATCTTTTAGGGGGCGCGAACACCGGGGAGCTGTTTTTT
>TRBJ2-5|many|TRBD2|16|TRBV7-9
CASSPWSGGARETQYF
TGTGCCAGCAGCCCCTGGAGCGGGGGGGCTAGGGAGACCCAGTACTTC
>TRBJ1-2|many|TRBD1|13|TRBV5-1
CASQGDSRYGYTF
TGCGCCTCTCAAGGGGACAGCCGCTATGGCTACACCTTC
>TRBJ2-4|many|.|16|TRBV15
CATSRGLGIRRNIQYF
TGTGCCACCAGCAGAGGATTGGGTATCCGGCGGAACATTCAGTACTTC
>TRBJ1-1|many|TRBD1|16|TRBV20-1
CSAPRPRQGMNTEAFF
TGCAGTGCCCCACGGCCGAGACAGGGGATGAACACTGAAGCTTTCTTT
>TRBJ2-7|many|TRBD2|14|TRBV5-1
CASSWTSATYEQYF
TGCGCCAGCAGCTGGACTAGCGCCACCTACGAGCAGTACTTC
>TRBJ1-3|many|.|16|TRBV12-3/TRBV12-4
CASSLEGPRLGNTIYF
TGTGCCAGCAGTTTAGAGGGGCCCCGTTTGGGAAACACCATATATTTT
>TRBJ1-4|few|.|15|TRBV5-1
CASSLRGNGDEKLFF
TGCGCCAGTTCGCTGAGAGGGAACGGCGATGAAAAACTGTTTTTT